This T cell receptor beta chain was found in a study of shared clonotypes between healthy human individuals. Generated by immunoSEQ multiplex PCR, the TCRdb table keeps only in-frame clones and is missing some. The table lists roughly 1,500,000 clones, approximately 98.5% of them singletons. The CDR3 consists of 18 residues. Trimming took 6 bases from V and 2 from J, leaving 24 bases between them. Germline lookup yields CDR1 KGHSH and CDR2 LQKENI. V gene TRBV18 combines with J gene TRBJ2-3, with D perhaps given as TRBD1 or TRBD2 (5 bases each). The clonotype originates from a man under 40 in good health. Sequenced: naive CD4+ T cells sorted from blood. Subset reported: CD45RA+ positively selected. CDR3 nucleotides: TGTGCCAGCTCCCCATCCGGATCGGGGCTACCAATCACAGATACGCAGTATTTT. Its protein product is CASSPSGSGLPITDTQYF.